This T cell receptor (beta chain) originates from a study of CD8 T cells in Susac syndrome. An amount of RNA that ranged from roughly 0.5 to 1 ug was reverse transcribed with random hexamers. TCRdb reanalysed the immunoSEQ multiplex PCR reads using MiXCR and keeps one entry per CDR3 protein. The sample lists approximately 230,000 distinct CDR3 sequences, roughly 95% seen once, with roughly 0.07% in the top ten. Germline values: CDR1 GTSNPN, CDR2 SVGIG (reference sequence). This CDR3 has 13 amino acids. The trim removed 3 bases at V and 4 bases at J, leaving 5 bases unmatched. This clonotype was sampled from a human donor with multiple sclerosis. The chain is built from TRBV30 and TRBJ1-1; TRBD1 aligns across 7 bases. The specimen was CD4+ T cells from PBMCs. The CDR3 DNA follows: TGTGCCTGGAGCCTACAGGGGCCCACTGAAGCTTTCTTT. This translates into CAWSLQGPTEAFF.